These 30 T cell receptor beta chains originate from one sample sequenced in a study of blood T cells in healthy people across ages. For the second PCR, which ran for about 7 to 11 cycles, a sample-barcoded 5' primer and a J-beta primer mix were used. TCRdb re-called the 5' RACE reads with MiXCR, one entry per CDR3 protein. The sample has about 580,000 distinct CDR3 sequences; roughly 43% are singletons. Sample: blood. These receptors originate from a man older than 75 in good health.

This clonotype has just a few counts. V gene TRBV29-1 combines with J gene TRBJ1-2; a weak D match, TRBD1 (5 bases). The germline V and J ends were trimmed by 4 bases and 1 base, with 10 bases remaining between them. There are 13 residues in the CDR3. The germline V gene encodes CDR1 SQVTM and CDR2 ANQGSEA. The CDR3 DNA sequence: TGCAGCGTTGTACAGGTCCTTAACTATGGCTACACCTTC. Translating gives CSVVQVLNYGYTF.

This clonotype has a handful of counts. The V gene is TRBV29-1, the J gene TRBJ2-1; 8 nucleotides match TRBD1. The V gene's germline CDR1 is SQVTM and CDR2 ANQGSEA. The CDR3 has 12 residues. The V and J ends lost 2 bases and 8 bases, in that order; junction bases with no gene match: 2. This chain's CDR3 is CSVEKTGDEQFF. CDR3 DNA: TGCAGCGTTGAAAAGACAGGGGATGAGCAGTTCTTC.

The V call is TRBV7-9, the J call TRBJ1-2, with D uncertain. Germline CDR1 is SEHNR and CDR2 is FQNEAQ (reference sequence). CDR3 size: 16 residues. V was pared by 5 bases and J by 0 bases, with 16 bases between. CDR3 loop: CASSQARAPANYGYTF. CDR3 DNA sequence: TGTGCCAGCAGCCAGGCCCGGGCCCCAGCTAACTATGGCTACACCTTC.

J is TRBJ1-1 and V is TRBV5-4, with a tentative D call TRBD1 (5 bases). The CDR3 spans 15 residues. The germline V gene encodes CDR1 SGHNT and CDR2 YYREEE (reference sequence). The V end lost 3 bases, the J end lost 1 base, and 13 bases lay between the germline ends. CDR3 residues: CASSWVGRENTEAFF. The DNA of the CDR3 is TGTGCCAGCAGCTGGGTCGGCAGGGAGAACACTGAAGCTTTCTTT.

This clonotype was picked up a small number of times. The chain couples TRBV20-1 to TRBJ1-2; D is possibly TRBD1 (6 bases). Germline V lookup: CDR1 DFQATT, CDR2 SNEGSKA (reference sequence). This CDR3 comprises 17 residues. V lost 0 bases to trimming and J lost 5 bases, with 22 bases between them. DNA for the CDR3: TGCAGTGCTAGAGATAGGGTGACGGCAGGGGTTGGTTATGGCTACACCTTC. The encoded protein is CSARDRVTAGVGYGYTF.

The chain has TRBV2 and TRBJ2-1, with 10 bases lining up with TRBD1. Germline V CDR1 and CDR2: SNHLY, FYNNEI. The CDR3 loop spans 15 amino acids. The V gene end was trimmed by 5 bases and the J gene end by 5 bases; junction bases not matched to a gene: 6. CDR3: CASSLDRGRNNEQFF. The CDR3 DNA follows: TGTGCCAGCAGTTTGGACAGGGGGAGGAACAATGAGCAGTTCTTC. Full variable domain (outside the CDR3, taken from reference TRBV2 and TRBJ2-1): EPEVTQTPSHQVTQMGQEVILRCVPISNHLYFYWYRQILGQKVEFLVSFYNNEISEKSEIFDDQFSVERPDGSNFTLKIRSTKLEDSAMYFCASSLDRGRNNEQFFGPGTRLTVL.

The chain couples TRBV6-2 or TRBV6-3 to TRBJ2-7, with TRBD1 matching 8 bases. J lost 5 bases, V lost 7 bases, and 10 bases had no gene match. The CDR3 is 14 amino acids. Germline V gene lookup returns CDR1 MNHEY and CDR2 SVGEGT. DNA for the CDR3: TGTGCCAGCAATCCCACAGGGGGACTCCACGAGCAGTACTTC. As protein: CASNPTGGLHEQYF.

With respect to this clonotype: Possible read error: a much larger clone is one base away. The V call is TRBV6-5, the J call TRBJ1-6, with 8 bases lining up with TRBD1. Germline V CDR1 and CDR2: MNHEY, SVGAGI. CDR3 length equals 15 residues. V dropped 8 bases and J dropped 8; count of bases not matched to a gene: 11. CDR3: CASGRQGRIDSPLHF. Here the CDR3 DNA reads TGTGCCAGCGGCCGACAGGGGCGCATCGATTCACCCCTCCACTTT.

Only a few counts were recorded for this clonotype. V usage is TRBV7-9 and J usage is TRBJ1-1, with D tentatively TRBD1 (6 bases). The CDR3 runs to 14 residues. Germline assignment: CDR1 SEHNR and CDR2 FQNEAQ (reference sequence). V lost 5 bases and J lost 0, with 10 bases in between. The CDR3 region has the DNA TGTGCCAGCAGCCCGGCAGGGGTGAACACTGAAGCTTTCTTT. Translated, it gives CASSPAGVNTEAFF.

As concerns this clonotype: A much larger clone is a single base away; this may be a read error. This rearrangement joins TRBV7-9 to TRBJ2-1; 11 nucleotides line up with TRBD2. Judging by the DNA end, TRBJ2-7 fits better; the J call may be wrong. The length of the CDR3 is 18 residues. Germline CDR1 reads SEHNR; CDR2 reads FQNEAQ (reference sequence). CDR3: CASSFPSGRTGSYNEQYF. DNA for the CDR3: TGTGCCAGCAGCTTTCCTAGCGGGAGGACGGGCTCCTACAATGAGCAGTACTTC.

The CDR3, as DNA: TGTGCCAGCAGCTTGGCGGGACTAGCGAACACCGGGGAGCTGTTTTTT. Translating it yields CASSLAGLANTGELFF. The chain has TRBV12-3 or TRBV12-4 and TRBJ2-2, with TRBD2 matching 8 bases. CDR3 size: 16 residues. Germline trimming cut 6 bases from V and 0 bases from J; bases unmatched to any gene: 6.

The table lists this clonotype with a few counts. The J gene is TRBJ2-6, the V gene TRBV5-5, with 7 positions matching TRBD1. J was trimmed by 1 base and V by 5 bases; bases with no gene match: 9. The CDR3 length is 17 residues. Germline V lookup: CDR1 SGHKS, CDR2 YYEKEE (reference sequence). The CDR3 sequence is CASSLRTGESGANVLTF. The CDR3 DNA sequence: TGTGCCAGCAGTCTACGGACAGGAGAGTCTGGGGCCAACGTCCTGACTTTC. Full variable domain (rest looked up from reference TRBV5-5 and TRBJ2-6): DAGVTQSPTHLIKTRGQQVTLRCSPISGHKSVSWYQQVLGQGPQFIFQYYEKEERGRGNFPDRFSARQFPNYSSELNVNALLLGDSALYLCASSLRTGESGANVLTFGAGSRLTVL.

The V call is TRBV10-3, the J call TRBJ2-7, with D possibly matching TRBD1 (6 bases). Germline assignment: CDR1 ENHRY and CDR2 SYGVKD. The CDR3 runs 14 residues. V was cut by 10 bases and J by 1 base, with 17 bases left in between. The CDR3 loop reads CATKITDSSYEQYF. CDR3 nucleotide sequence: TGTGCCACCAAAATCACGGACAGTTCCTACGAGCAGTACTTC.

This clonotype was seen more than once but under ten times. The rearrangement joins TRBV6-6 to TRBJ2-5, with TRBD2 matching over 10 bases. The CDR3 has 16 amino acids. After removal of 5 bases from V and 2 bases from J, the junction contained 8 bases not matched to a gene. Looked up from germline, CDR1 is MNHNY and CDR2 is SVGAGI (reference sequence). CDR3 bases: TGTGCCAGCAGTCCCCGAGCGGGGGGGAAGCAAGAGACCCAGTACTTC. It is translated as CASSPRAGGKQETQYF.

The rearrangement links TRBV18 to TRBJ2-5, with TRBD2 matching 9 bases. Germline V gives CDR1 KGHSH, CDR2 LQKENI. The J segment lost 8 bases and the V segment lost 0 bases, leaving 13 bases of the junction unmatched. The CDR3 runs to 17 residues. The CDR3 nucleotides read TGTGCCAGCTCACCACCGGGACTAGCCGTGCCCCAAGGAACCCAGTACTTC. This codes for CASSPPGLAVPQGTQYF.

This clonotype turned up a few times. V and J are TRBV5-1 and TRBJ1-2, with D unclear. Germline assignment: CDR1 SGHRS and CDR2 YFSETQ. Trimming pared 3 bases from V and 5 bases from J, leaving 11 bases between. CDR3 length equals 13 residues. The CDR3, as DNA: TGCGCCAGCAGCTACGACGGGGATTATGGCTACACCTTC. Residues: CASSYDGDYGYTF.

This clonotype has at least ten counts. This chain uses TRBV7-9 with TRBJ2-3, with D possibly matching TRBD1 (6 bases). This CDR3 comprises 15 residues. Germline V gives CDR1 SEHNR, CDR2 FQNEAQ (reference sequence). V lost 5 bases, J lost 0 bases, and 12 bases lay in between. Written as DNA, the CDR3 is TGTGCCAGCAGCCAGACAGGTACTAGCACAGATACGCAGTATTTT. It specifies CASSQTGTSTDTQYF.

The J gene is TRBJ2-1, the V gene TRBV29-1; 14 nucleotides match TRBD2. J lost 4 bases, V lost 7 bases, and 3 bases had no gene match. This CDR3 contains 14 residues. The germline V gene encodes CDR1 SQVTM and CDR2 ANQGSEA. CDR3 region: CSGGTSGGYNEQFF. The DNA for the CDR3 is TGCAGCGGTGGGACTAGCGGGGGATACAATGAGCAGTTCTTC.

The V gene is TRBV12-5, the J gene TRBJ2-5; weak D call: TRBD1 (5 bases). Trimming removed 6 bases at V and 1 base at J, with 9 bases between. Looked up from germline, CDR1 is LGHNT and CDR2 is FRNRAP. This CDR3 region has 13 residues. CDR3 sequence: CASGPDTQETQYF. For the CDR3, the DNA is TGTGCTAGTGGACCGGACACCCAAGAGACCCAGTACTTC.

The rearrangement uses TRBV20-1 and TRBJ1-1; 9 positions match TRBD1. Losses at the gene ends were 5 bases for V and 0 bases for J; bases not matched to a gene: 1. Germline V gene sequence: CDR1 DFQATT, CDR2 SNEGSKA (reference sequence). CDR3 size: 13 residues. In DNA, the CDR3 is TGCAGTGCTGGACAGGGGATGAACACTGAAGCTTTCTTT. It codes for CSAGQGMNTEAFF.

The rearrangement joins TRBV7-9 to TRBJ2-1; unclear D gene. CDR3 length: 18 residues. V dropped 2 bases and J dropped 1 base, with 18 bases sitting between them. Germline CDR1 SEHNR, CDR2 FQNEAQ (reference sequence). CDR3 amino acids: CASSLPPVLPRSYNEQFF. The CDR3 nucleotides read TGTGCCAGCAGCTTACCCCCAGTGTTGCCTCGGTCCTACAATGAGCAGTTCTTC.

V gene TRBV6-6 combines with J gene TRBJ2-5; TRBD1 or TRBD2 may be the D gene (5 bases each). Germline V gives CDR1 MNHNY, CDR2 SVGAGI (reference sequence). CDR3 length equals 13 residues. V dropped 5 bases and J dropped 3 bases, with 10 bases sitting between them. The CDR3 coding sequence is TGTGCCAGCAGTCGGGACGGAGAAGAGACCCAGTACTTC. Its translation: CASSRDGEETQYF.

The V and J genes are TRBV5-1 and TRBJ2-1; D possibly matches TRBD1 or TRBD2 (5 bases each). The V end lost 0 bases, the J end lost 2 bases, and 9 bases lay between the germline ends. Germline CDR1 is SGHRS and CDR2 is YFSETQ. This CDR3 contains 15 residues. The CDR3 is CASSLERGTYNEQFF. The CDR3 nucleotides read TGCGCCAGCAGCTTGGAGAGGGGAACCTACAATGAGCAGTTCTTC.

The CDR3 is CATRKVTGGADTQYF. For the CDR3, the DNA is TGTGCCACCCGGAAGGTGACAGGGGGGGCAGATACGCAGTATTTT. The rearrangement joins TRBV6-5 to TRBJ2-3; 9 nucleotides line up with TRBD1. Germline trimming cut 10 bases from V and 4 bases from J; bases unmatched to any gene: 12. Germline loops: CDR1 MNHEY, CDR2 SVGAGI. This CDR3 has 15 residues.

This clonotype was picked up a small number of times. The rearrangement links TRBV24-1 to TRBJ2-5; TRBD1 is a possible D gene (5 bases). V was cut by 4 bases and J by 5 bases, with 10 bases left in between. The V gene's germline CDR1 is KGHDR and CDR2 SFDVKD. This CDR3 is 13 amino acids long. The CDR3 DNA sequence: TGTGCCACCAGTGAGTACCCAGGGGAGACCCAGTACTTC. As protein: CATSEYPGETQYF.

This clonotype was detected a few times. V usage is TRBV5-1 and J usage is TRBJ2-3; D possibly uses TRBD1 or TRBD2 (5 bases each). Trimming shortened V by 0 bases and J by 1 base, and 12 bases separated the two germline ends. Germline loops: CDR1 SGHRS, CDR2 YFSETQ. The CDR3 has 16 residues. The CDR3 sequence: CASSLEGRAGTDTQYF. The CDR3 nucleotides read TGCGCCAGCAGCTTGGAGGGACGCGCAGGCACAGATACGCAGTATTTT.

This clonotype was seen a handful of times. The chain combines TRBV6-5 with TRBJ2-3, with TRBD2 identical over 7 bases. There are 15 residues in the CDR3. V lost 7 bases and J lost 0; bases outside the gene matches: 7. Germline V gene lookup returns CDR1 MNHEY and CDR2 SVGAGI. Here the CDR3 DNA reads TGTGCCAGCACCTTGGGGGGGACTAGCACAGATACGCAGTATTTT. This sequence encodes CASTLGGTSTDTQYF.

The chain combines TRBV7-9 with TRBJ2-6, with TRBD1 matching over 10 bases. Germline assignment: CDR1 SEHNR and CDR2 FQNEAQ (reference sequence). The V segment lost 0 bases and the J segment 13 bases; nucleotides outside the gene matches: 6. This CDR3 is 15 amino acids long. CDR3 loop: CASSLAETGGGVLTF. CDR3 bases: TGTGCCAGCAGCTTAGCGGAGACAGGGGGCGGAGTCCTGACTTTC.

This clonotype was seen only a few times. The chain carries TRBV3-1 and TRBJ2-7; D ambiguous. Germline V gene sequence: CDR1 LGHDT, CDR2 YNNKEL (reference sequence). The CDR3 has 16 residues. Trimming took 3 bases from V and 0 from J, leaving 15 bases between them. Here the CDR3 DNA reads TGTGCCAGCAGCCACCTAGGCTCGGCGAACTCCTACGAGCAGTACTTC. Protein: CASSHLGSANSYEQYF.

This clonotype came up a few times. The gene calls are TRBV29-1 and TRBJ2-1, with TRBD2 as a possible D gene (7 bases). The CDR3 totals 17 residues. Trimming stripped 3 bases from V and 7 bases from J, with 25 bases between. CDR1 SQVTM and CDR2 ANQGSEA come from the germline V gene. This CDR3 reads CSVEGGGGSLRSNEQFF. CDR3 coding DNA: TGCAGCGTTGAGGGGGGAGGGGGGTCACTCCGCTCGAATGAGCAGTTCTTC.